Only a few counts were recorded for the clone carrying this TCR beta chain. Its specificity is unknown. This entry belongs to a study of identical twins. Points from the study as a whole: There is a chance that invariant MAIT and iNKT cells partially muddied zero-insertion analyses. Twin pairs' shared out-of-frame alpha sequences were enriched in low generation probability.

Healthy Caucasians made up all donors. TCRdb processed the 5' RACE reads anew with MiXCR; each CDR3 protein has one entry. Of 750,000 to 950,000 distinct CDR3 sequences listed, roughly an eighth are singletons. A further study also used this sample, focusing on yellow fever vaccine responses in identical twins.

What was sequenced was PBMCs. The receptor comes from a woman aged 18-29 years in good health.

The CDR3 DNA follows: TGCAGTCTACCGCGTGGGCAGTATTTT. It codes for CSLPRGQYF. The chain carries TRBV20-1 and TRBJ2-3; D is undetermined. V was cut by 8 bases and J by 11 bases, with 11 bases left in between. Looked up from germline, CDR1 is DFQATT and CDR2 is SNEGSKA (reference sequence). CDR3 size: 9 residues.